Below, one T cell receptor (beta chain) is given with its context. The protocol was immunoSEQ multiplex PCR, while the TCRdb copy is restricted to in-frame clones and leaves out a portion. The sample shows approximately 190,000 clones, around 84% of them seen only once. The data belong to a study of cytomegalovirus exposure and HLA in healthy donors. CDR1 and CDR2 from the germline V gene are LNHDA and SQIVND (reference sequence). The CDR3 length is 14 residues. Trimming cost V 4 bases and J 7 bases, with 13 bases left between them. The receptor's source is a woman aged 25 to 39 in good health and CMV-seropositive. Sequencing was done on a sample of PBMCs. J is TRBJ2-2 and V is TRBV19, with D possibly matching TRBD1 (6 bases). This CDR3 is CASSRSGTRGELFF. CDR3 DNA sequence: TGTGCCAGTAGTAGATCCGGGACACGCGGGGAGCTGTTTTTT.